Listed below are T cell receptor beta chains from one sample, sequenced in a study of OX40 agonist ivuxolimab in advanced cancers. TCRdb's table, derived via immunoSEQ multiplex PCR, lists solely in-frame clones and lacks some. The sample lists 37,000 or so clones; roughly 78% were seen once. The specimen was CD4+ or CD8+ T cells sorted from blood, collected in a trial of the OX40 agonist ivuxolimab. The source of these receptors is an adult with an advanced solid tumor such as melanoma, head and neck, liver or kidney cancer. Both conserved end residues are trimmed from each CDR3.

CDR3	J	V
ASSLGQALTGELF	TRBJ2-2	TRBV11-2
ASSLVPNEQF	TRBJ2-1	TRBV7-9
ASIYSSGVSGELF	TRBJ2-2	TRBV7-9
ASSQVNGPETQY	TRBJ2-5	TRBV14
ASRAGAGDTQY	TRBJ2-3	TRBV9
SVVKSSYEQY	TRBJ2-7	TRBV29-1
ASSENTDNTGELF	TRBJ2-2	TRBV2
ASSLGSSGNTIY	TRBJ1-3	TRBV7-2
ATSQGITDTQY	TRBJ2-3	TRBV15
ASSLVGSADTQY	TRBJ2-3	TRBV7-9
ATSRDRFGEQF	TRBJ2-1	TRBV15
ASSQGGQLYEQY	TRBJ2-7	TRBV2
ASSPRTAYNEQF	TRBJ2-1	TRBV9
ASSFLGEDNEQF	TRBJ2-1	TRBV5-1
ASSQGDANELGGTGELF	TRBJ2-2	TRBV14
ASSLDQNTGELF	TRBJ2-2	TRBV5-4
ASSLEGDPNLYGYT	TRBJ1-2	TRBV5-1
ASSGEGPNQPQH	TRBJ1-5	TRBV7-6
ASSLRAQETQY	TRBJ2-5	TRBV18
SVEVDLHSGANVLT	TRBJ2-6	TRBV29-1
ASSPSGADGYT	TRBJ1-2	TRBV18
ASSGRQGGTDTQY	TRBJ2-3	TRBV7-6